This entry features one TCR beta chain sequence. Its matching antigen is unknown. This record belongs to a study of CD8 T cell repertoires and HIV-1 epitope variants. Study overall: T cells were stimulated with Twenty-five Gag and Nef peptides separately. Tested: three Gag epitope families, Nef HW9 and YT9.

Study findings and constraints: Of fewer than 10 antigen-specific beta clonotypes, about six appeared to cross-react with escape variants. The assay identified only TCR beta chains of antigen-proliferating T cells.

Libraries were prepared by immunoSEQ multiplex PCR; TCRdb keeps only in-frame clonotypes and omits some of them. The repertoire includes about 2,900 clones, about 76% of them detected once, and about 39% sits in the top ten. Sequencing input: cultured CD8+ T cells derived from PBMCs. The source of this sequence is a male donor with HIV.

The DNA for the CDR3 is TGTGCCAGCAGCTTAGGTAACAGTGCTGACTATGGCTACACCTTC. Amino acid sequence: CASSLGNSADYGYTF. V is TRBV7-9 and J is TRBJ1-2; D remains ambiguous. Trimming stripped 1 base from V and 3 bases from J, with 12 bases between. Germline assignment: CDR1 SEHNR and CDR2 FQNEAQ (reference sequence). The CDR3 spans 15 residues.